The T cell receptor beta chain under discussion was sequenced for a study of cytomegalovirus exposure and HLA in healthy donors. Overall study results and limits: Judged likely to be a sequencing artifact was a cluster of highly shared sequence variants.

It was with 60 Vbeta and 13 Jbeta primers that the PCR ran. Repertoires were generated with immunoSEQ multiplex PCR, while TCRdb's copy carries only in-frame clones and drops some. Of fewer than 200,000 clones in the sample, 76% were seen once. As concerns this clone: Its antigen is unidentified.

This CDR3 is built from 13 residues. V was pared by 2 bases and J by 7 bases, with 2 bases of the junction left unmatched. CDR1 GTSNPN and CDR2 SVGIG come from the germline V gene (reference sequence). Sequencing input: PBMCs. The sequence was collected from a female donor in good health and CMV-seronegative. The chain recombines TRBV30 with TRBJ1-6; 7 bases are shared with TRBD1. CDR3 in DNA: TGTGCCTGGAGTCTACAGGGGAATTCACCCCTCCACTTT. Translation: CAWSLQGNSPLHF.